The 21 T cell receptor beta chains below come from one sample, sequenced in a study of T cell responses to AZD1222 COVID-19 vaccine. Only in-frame clones appear in the TCRdb table, and some are missing; sequencing was by immunoSEQ multiplex PCR. Here the sample spans some 110,000 clones, 90% to 95% being singletons. The sequences come from peripheral blood, collected on day 0 of AZD1222 vaccination. These TCRs come from an adult in good health.

The chain employs TRBV5-1 and TRBJ1-1, with D unclear. Trimming left V 0 bases short and J 1 base short, with 7 bases between. Per germline, CDR1 SGHRS and CDR2 YFSETQ. This CDR3 region has 14 residues. Here the CDR3 DNA reads TGCGCCAGCAGCTTGGGGGGTTGGAACACTGAAGCTTTCTTT. The encoded protein is CASSLGGWNTEAFF. Filled out from reference TRBV5-1 and TRBJ1-1, the complete variable domain reads KAGVTQTPRYLIKTRGQQVTLSCSPISGHRSVSWYQQTPGQGLQFLFEYFSETQRNKGNFPGRFSGRQFSNSRSEMNVSTLELGDSALYLCASSLGGWNTEAFFGQGTRLTVV.

J is TRBJ1-2 and V is TRBV28; TRBD1 is a possible D gene (6 bases). Trimming cost V 6 bases and J 5 bases, with 13 bases left between them. There are 13 residues in the CDR3. Germline values: CDR1 MDHEN, CDR2 SYDVKM. The CDR3 DNA is TGTGCCAGCAGCCCACCCCAGGGGTATGGCTACACCTTC. Its protein product is CASSPPQGYGYTF.

The V and J genes are TRBV7-9 and TRBJ2-7; perhaps TRBD2 as D (6 bases). V lost 4 bases and J 4 bases, leaving 17 bases between the germline ends. Germline values: CDR1 SEHNR, CDR2 FQNEAQ (reference sequence). This CDR3 region has 15 residues. CDR3 sequence: CASSSPSEMTYEQYF. CDR3 coding DNA: TGTGCCAGCAGCTCACCTAGCGAGATGACTTACGAGCAGTACTTC.

The chain uses TRBV2 and TRBJ2-7, with 8 bases fitting TRBD1. The CDR3 contains 14 residues. Trimming removed 6 bases from V and 5 bases from J; junction bases left unmatched: 9. CDR1 and CDR2 (germline): SNHLY, FYNNEI. CDR3 region: CASRVSGGGNEQYF. The DNA for the CDR3 is TGTGCCAGCAGGGTCTCAGGGGGCGGAAACGAGCAGTACTTC.

The genes are TRBV6-2 or TRBV6-3 and TRBJ2-7; D is undetermined. The CDR3 is 15 residues long. Germline CDR1 is MNHEY and CDR2 is SVGEGT. The V and J ends lost 2 bases and 0 bases respectively, with 11 bases between them. The CDR3 sequence: CASSYNGRSSYEQYF. The CDR3 DNA follows: TGTGCCAGCAGTTACAATGGGCGGAGCTCCTACGAGCAGTACTTC.

The chain recombines TRBV14 with TRBJ1-5; no clear D gene. V gave up 2 bases and J gave up 4 bases, with 3 bases separating them. The CDR3 loop spans 12 amino acids. Germline lookup yields CDR1 SGHDN and CDR2 FVKESK. Written as DNA, the CDR3 is TGTGCCAGCAGCCAAACTAATCAGCCCCAGCATTTT. It specifies CASSQTNQPQHF. Complete variable domain (other parts from reference TRBV14 and TRBJ1-5): EAGVTQFPSHSVIEKGQTVTLRCDPISGHDNLYWYRRVMGKEIKFLLHFVKESKQDESGMPNNRFLAERTGGTYSTLKVQPAELEDSGVYFCASSQTNQPQHFGDGTRLSIL.

The chain carries TRBV30 and TRBJ2-5, with 10 bases lining up with TRBD1. The CDR3 runs 15 residues. CDR1 is GTSNPN, CDR2 SVGIG, per germline (reference sequence). V shed 2 bases, J shed 4 bases, and the junction held 7 bases outside the gene matches. The CDR3 sequence is CAWSPGQGFGETQYF. In nucleotides, the CDR3 is TGTGCCTGGAGTCCGGGACAGGGGTTCGGAGAGACCCAGTACTTC.

The CDR3 nucleotides are TGCGCCAGCAGCTTGGATTCCGTCAATCAGCCCCAGCATTTT. Amino acid sequence: CASSLDSVNQPQHF. V usage is TRBV5-1 and J usage is TRBJ1-5, with D unclear. The germline gives CDR1 SGHRS, CDR2 YFSETQ. The CDR3 length is 14 residues. The ends were cut back, 0 bases at V and 3 bases at J, with 7 bases in the middle.

The CDR3 loop reads CASSPTFGNTDTQYF. The CDR3, as DNA: TGTGCCAGCAGCCCCACGTTCGGGAACACAGATACGCAGTATTTT. The chain links TRBV7-9 to TRBJ2-3; tentative D call: TRBD2 (5 bases). V lost 5 bases to trimming and J lost 2 bases, with 14 bases between them. Germline V gene lookup returns CDR1 SEHNR and CDR2 FQNEAQ (reference sequence). The CDR3 is 15 amino acids.

The CDR3 loop reads CASSASGGQGNQPQHF. DNA of the CDR3: TGTGCCAGCAGTGCCTCAGGGGGGCAAGGCAATCAGCCCCAGCATTTT. The chain combines TRBV27 with TRBJ1-5; 7 bases line up with TRBD1. The CDR3 consists of 16 residues. CDR1 and CDR2 (germline): MNHEY, SMNVEV (reference sequence). The trim removed 5 bases at V and 2 bases at J, leaving 9 bases unmatched.

The rearrangement uses TRBV7-9 and TRBJ2-3; 7 positions match TRBD2. Per germline, CDR1 SEHNR and CDR2 FQNEAQ (reference sequence). The CDR3 covers 16 residues. Trimming cost V 1 base and J 2 bases; bases outside gene matches: 6. The CDR3 DNA follows: TGTGCCAGCAGCTTAGAAGCGGGACTCCTCACAGATACGCAGTATTTT. This codes for CASSLEAGLLTDTQYF.

V is TRBV29-1 and J is TRBJ1-1; the D is unclear. The germline V gene encodes CDR1 SQVTM and CDR2 ANQGSEA. Trimming took off 5 bases at V and 5 bases at J, with 9 bases between the two ends. CDR3 length equals 11 residues. The CDR3 here is CSVLGLTEAFF. The CDR3 coding sequence is TGCAGCGTTCTAGGGTTGACTGAAGCTTTCTTT.

V usage is TRBV3-1 (or the pseudogene TRBV3-2) and J usage is TRBJ2-2; tentatively, D is TRBD2 (6 bases). Between the trimmed V and J ends, which lost 1 base and 5 bases, there was a span of 8 bases. The CDR3 loop spans 14 amino acids. CDR1 and CDR2 (germline): LGHDT, YNNKEL (reference sequence). The CDR3 protein is CASSQAAGTGELFF. The CDR3 nucleotides read TGTGCCAGCAGCCAAGCCGCGGGAACCGGGGAGCTGTTTTTT.

The J gene is TRBJ2-7, the V gene TRBV19; 9 bases align to TRBD1. This CDR3 is 13 amino acids long. The germline gives CDR1 LNHDA, CDR2 SQIVND (reference sequence). With V trimmed by 4 bases and J by 5 bases, 3 bases remained unmatched. CDR3 protein: CASSTRTGDEQYF. CDR3 bases: TGTGCCAGTAGTACCCGGACAGGGGACGAGCAGTACTTC.

In the case of this clone: This CDR3 is also generated by other DNA sequences in the sample. The chain carries TRBV7-9 and TRBJ1-1, with unresolved D. With 5 bases removed from V and 7 bases from J, the gap between germline ends came to 11 bases. The CDR3 is made up of 12 amino acids. CDR1 and CDR2 (germline): SEHNR, FQNEAQ (reference sequence). This CDR3 reads CASSPRWGEAFF. CDR3 nucleotide sequence: TGTGCCAGCAGCCCTCGGTGGGGTGAAGCTTTCTTT. The full variable domain, its missing parts supplied by reference TRBV7-9 and TRBJ1-1, is DTGVSQNPRHKITKRGQNVTFRCDPISEHNRLYWYRQTLGQGPEFLTYFQNEAQLEKSRLLSDRFSAERPKGSFSTLEIQRTEQGDSAMYLCASSPRWGEAFFGQGTRLTVV.

CDR3 sequence reads: CASSFGGRSLNEQFF. The CDR3 nucleotides are TGCGCCAGCAGCTTTGGCGGGAGGTCGCTTAATGAGCAGTTCTTC. The chain links TRBV5-1 to TRBJ2-1, with 8 bases identical to TRBD2. Trimming cost V 2 bases and J 7 bases; bases outside gene matches: 8. This CDR3 comprises 15 residues. Germline V gene data show CDR1 as SGHRS and CDR2 as YFSETQ.

The chain recombines TRBV19 with TRBJ2-1; 10 bases are a match to TRBD2. J was trimmed by 0 bases and V by 5 bases; bases with no gene match: 4. This CDR3 region has 16 residues. The V gene's germline CDR1 is LNHDA and CDR2 SQIVND (reference sequence). CDR3 sequence reads: CASSSSSGGSYNEQFF. DNA of the CDR3: TGTGCCAGTAGTTCATCTAGCGGGGGCTCCTACAATGAGCAGTTCTTC.

The chain combines TRBV28 with TRBJ1-5, with D perhaps TRBD1 (5 bases). There are 17 residues in the CDR3. Germline CDR1 reads MDHEN; CDR2 reads SYDVKM. V lost 4 bases to trimming and J lost 0 bases, with 16 bases between them. The CDR3, as DNA: TGTGCCAGCAGTTCTAACCCGACGACAGTTAGCAATCAGCCCCAGCATTTT. It codes for CASSSNPTTVSNQPQHF.

The rearrangement uses TRBV10-1 and TRBJ1-3; D not certain. The CDR3 consists of 16 residues. Per the germline V gene, CDR1 is WNHNN and CDR2 is SYGVQD (reference sequence). V was clipped by 0 bases and J by 0 bases, with 9 bases between them. CDR3 in amino acids: CASSESGGPSGNTIYF. For the CDR3, the DNA is TGCGCCAGCAGTGAGTCCGGCGGACCCTCTGGAAACACCATATATTTT.

V and J are TRBV27 and TRBJ2-5; possibly TRBD1 for D (5 bases). This CDR3 is built from 12 residues. Trimming took off 5 bases at V and 5 bases at J, with 9 bases between the two ends. Per the germline V gene, CDR1 is MNHEY and CDR2 is SMNVEV (reference sequence). In nucleotides, the CDR3 is TGTGCCAGCAGTGTCCCAGGGGAGACCCAGTACTTC. Translation: CASSVPGETQYF.

The chain is built from TRBV4-1 and TRBJ1-5; D uncertain. The V and J ends lost 1 base and 4 bases respectively, with 5 bases between them. This CDR3 is built from 13 residues. CDR1 is MGHRA, CDR2 YSYEKL, per germline. The CDR3 sequence is CASSQVSNQPQHF. The CDR3 bases are TGCGCCAGCAGCCAAGTATCGAATCAGCCCCAGCATTTT.